This TCR beta chain was recorded in a study of identical twins (dated by TCRdb to 2016 to 2017). Concerning the study at large: The study deep-sequenced TCR alpha and beta repertoires from monozygotic twins, unrelated adults of various ages and cord blood to test whether fetal clonotypes persist. To rule out contamination, the twin experiments were replicated at different times with different library preparation protocols.

Concerning this clonotype: Which antigen it targets is not known. Within one base of it there is no much larger clone, and no base qualities were kept.

Clipping removes 1 base from V and 5 bases from J, with 4 as the unmatched junction base count. CDR1 and CDR2 are drawn from the germline V gene (reference sequence): LGHDT, YNNKEL. Measured from the cysteine to the phenylalanine, the CDR3 is 14 residues long. Only the CDR3 portion is preserved as DNA: 42 bases, with reading frame beginning at the first base. On the study overall, not on this receptor specifically: Compared with coincidental sharing between unrelated individuals, out-of-frame TCR alpha sequences shared between twins showed an excess of sequences with low generation probability. In beta out-of-frame sequences, excess twin sharing was weaker, because having fewer shared sequences lowered the signal-to-noise ratio. Out-of-frame TCR alpha sharing in monozygotic twins was systematically underestimated by recombination models, whereas sharing between unrelated individuals was in agreement with the recombination models. Abundant cord blood beta clonotypes had fewer insertions, young adult naive repertoires showed a similar but weaker trend, and memory repertoires showed no such trend. Zero-insertion analyses could be partly confounded by invariant T cells such as MAIT and iNKT, although diverse VJ usage argued against such confounding for most clonotypes. Conclusions relied on cross-sectional statistical analysis, since the same donors could not be followed over many years.

All donors were healthy Caucasians. Three pairs of female monozygotic twins, all aged roughly 18 to 30 years, made up the twin cohort. CD4+ and CD8+ T cell populations were isolated with positive isolation kits from Invitrogen. The library was produced with 5' RACE. Sequencing instrument: Illumina HiSeq 2000. A universal primer binding site was introduced by template switching, and a unique molecular identifier was present in the final cDNA, enabling accurate counting of TCR cDNA molecules. Specific primers in the conserved constant-segment region were used to synthesize first-strand cDNA for TCR alpha and beta chains. Each cDNA library was double barcoded, with a SMART-Mk sample barcode plus Illumina barcodes, to control for contamination. Two successive PCR steps introduced TruSeq adapter sequences along with Illumina sample barcodes. The Illumina HiSeq platform was used with custom primers to sequence TCR alpha and beta cDNA libraries. On the authors' methods: MiGEC was used to process raw reads and extract unique molecular identifiers, and MiXCR was used to find CDR3 positions. Recombination models were inferred per individual with the repgenHMM and IGoR tools using an EM algorithm. The tcR package in R was used for shared clonotype analysis, with sharing normalized by the product of cloneset sizes. Out-of-frame nonproductive sequences were analyzed to study raw recombination free of thymic and clonal selection effects. The public reads were reanalyzed by TCRdb: fastp trimming at Q25, MiXCR alignment, in-frame beta chains only. Rows are unified per CDR3 protein, each entry keeping the most common DNA and genes. TCRdb's processing, not the authors' own work, is the source of the V and J calls. The sample table holds fewer than 500,000 distinct CDR3 sequences, of which around 15% were seen once. The ten most abundant clones make up approximately 1% of the sample.

The same sample was also used in a study of yellow fever vaccine responses in identical twins. According to the second study: According to the authors, in identical twins the way T cells responded to vaccination appeared partly convergent and partly personalized. In identical twins, the study followed T cell clones that responded to the vaccine with precision.

The TCR was taken from a woman between 18 and 30 years old in good health. Sequencing used CD4+ T cells sorted from blood. Rearrangement joined TRBV3-1 to TRBJ1-2; 7 middle bases align to TRBD1. The DNA sequence is as follows: TGTGCCAGCAGCCAAGGAGGGGGCAGGTATGGCTACACCTTC. Protein translation: CASSQGGGRYGYTF.